This T cell receptor beta chain emerged from a study of early T cells in non-severe SARS-CoV-2 infection. Across the study: Bulk RNA taken from unsorted whole blood was sequenced, leaving chains unpaired. Study results and caveats: A preference for anti-spike CD8 responses marked VDJdb matching, which missed private and CD4 specificities.

For this clonotype: What it binds is not known. This may be a read error, as it is one base from a much larger clone.

The TCR library protocol was used to attach unique molecular identifiers. These identifiers were attached to individual cDNA molecules. TCRdb re-analysed the 5' RACE reads in MiXCR, keeping a single row per CDR3 protein. The data show 63,000 or so distinct CDR3 sequences, about an eighth seen once. Sequenced here: whole blood, sampled at baseline. The clonotype was recovered from an adult who was a healthcare worker with PCR-confirmed SARS-CoV-2 infection or an uninfected control (not recorded which).

DNA for the CDR3: TGTGCCAGCTCCCTTGGCCAAAAGACCCAGTACTTC. This encodes CASSLGQKTQYF. The chain employs TRBV18 and TRBJ2-5; D is uncertain. This CDR3 comprises 12 residues. CDR1 and CDR2 from the germline V gene are KGHSH and LQKENI.